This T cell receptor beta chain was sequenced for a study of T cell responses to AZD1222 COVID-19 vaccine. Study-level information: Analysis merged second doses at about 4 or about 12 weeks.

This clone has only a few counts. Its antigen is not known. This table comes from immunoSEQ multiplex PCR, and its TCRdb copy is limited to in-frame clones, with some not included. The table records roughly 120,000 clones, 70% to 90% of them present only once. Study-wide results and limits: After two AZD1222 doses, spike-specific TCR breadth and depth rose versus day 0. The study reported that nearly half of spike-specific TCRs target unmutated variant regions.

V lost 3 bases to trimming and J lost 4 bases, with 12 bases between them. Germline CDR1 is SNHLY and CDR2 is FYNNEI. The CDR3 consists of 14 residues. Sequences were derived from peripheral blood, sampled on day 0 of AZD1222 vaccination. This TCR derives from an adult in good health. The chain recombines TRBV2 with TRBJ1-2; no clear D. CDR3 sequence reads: CASSERFLSYGYTF. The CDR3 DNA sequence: TGTGCCAGCAGTGAGAGATTCCTATCCTATGGCTACACCTTC.